These 24 T cell receptor beta chains share one sample of origin, sequenced in a study of blood T cell repertoires in COVID-19. Only in-frame clones appear in the TCRdb table, and some are missing; sequencing was by immunoSEQ multiplex PCR. The sample shows around 84,000 clones, approximately 86% of them seen only once. The sample taken for sequencing was peripheral blood. The receptors stem from a man aged 80 or over with active or convalescent COVID-19.

The chain is built from TRBV13 and TRBJ2-5, with TRBD2 matching 8 bases. Germline V CDR1 and CDR2: PRHDT, FYEKMQ (reference sequence). V shed 0 bases and J 7 bases; nucleotides not matched to a gene: 7. The CDR3 contains 15 residues. The CDR3 region is CASSLGGRGEVTQYF. The CDR3, as DNA: TGTGCCAGCAGCTTAGGCGGGAGGGGAGAAGTGACCCAGTACTTC.

V is TRBV30 and J is TRBJ2-5; weak D call: TRBD1 (7 bases). Germline loops: CDR1 GTSNPN, CDR2 SVGIG (reference sequence). Trimming stripped 0 bases from V and 2 bases from J, with 16 bases between. This CDR3 is 16 amino acids long. The CDR3 protein is CAWSVHRGGGQETQYF. The CDR3, as DNA: TGTGCCTGGAGTGTACACAGGGGTGGGGGGCAAGAGACCCAGTACTTC.

The chain carries TRBV12-3 or TRBV12-4 and TRBJ1-5; D not resolved. The CDR3 totals 13 residues. Trimming took off 7 bases at V and 6 bases at J, with 13 bases between the two ends. In DNA, the CDR3 is TGTGCCAGCAAGGAGCAGGAGGCTCAGCCCCAGCATTTT. This translates into CASKEQEAQPQHF.

V gene TRBV2 combines with J gene TRBJ1-2; no firm D call. Germline CDR1 is SNHLY and CDR2 is FYNNEI. Trimming shortened V by 6 bases and J by 7 bases, and 15 bases separated the two germline ends. The CDR3 consists of 13 residues. The CDR3 nucleotides are TGTGCCAGCAGGGAGGACTCAAAGGTTGGCTACACCTTC. It is translated as CASREDSKVGYTF.

The chain combines TRBV5-1 with TRBJ1-2, with 7 bases lining up with TRBD1. Germline V lookup: CDR1 SGHRS, CDR2 YFSETQ. The CDR3 has 13 amino acids. The junction had 3 bases not matched to a gene; V was cut back by 0 bases and J by 7 bases. CDR3 amino acids: CASSLGQGVGYTF. CDR3 nucleotides: TGCGCCAGCAGCTTGGGACAGGGCGTTGGCTACACCTTC.

In its sample, this clone was seen once. V and J are TRBV6-1 and TRBJ1-5; D remains unclear. The CDR3 length is 12 residues. Germline lookup yields CDR1 MNHNS and CDR2 SASEGT. Trimming removed 3 bases at V and 4 bases at J, with 4 bases between. CDR3 sequence (DNA): TGTGCCAGCAGTGATCCTAATCAGCCCCAGCATTTT. It yields the protein CASSDPNQPQHF.

This chain links TRBV2 with TRBJ1-5; 7 bases agree with TRBD1. Trimming removed 6 bases from V and 2 bases from J; junction bases left unmatched: 7. The germline gives CDR1 SNHLY, CDR2 FYNNEI. CDR3 length equals 15 residues. In nucleotides, the CDR3 is TGTGCCAGCAGCGCACGCGGGACAGGCAATCAGCCCCAGCATTTT. Its protein product is CASSARGTGNQPQHF.

V and J are TRBV30 and TRBJ1-4, with no clear D. CDR3 length: 14 residues. Germline V gives CDR1 GTSNPN, CDR2 SVGIG (reference sequence). Deletions cut 0 bases from V and 4 bases from J, with 9 bases between. The CDR3 coding sequence is TGTGCCTGGAGTGTCGGGGTTGTTAATGAAAAACTGTTTTTT. Translation gives CAWSVGVVNEKLFF.

This clone was counted a single time. V is TRBV2 and J is TRBJ2-3, with D possibly matching TRBD1 (5 bases). This CDR3 has 14 residues. V lost 8 bases and J lost 6, with 18 bases in between. CDR1 is SNHLY and CDR2 is FYNNEI in the germline V gene. The CDR3 reads CASGALVGEDTQYF. DNA of the CDR3: TGTGCCAGCGGGGCCCTGGTTGGAGAGGATACGCAGTATTTT.

This clone was detected a few times. The V and J genes are TRBV5-4 and TRBJ2-7; D is possibly TRBD2 (5 bases). The germline CDR1 and CDR2 sequences are SGHNT and YYREEE (reference sequence). Trimming took off 3 bases at V and 6 bases at J, with 13 bases between the two ends. This CDR3 has 13 amino acids. The CDR3 DNA follows: TGTGCCAGCAGCTCAGACCGTGAGGGCGAGCAGTACGTC. It specifies CASSSDREGEQYV.

This clone has a single count. The V call is TRBV18, the J call TRBJ2-3; 8 bases match TRBD1. Germline trimming cut 8 bases from V and 4 bases from J; bases unmatched to any gene: 11. CDR1 and CDR2 (germline): KGHSH, LQKENI. The length of the CDR3 is 15 residues. The CDR3 sequence: CASVETQGASDTQYF. The DNA for the CDR3 is TGTGCCAGCGTAGAAACGCAGGGGGCCTCAGATACGCAGTATTTT.

The chain recombines TRBV19 with TRBJ2-2; 7 bases agree with TRBD1. CDR3 length equals 15 residues. Per the germline V gene, CDR1 is LNHDA and CDR2 is SQIVND (reference sequence). V lost 6 bases and J lost 6; bases outside the gene matches: 10. The CDR3 loop reads CASRTRQGGPGELFF. In nucleotides, the CDR3 is TGTGCCAGTAGGACAAGACAGGGCGGCCCCGGGGAGCTGTTTTTT. Together with reference TRBV19 and TRBJ2-2, the CDR3 gives the full variable domain: DGGITQSPKYLFRKEGQNVTLSCEQNLNHDAMYWYRQDPGQGLRLIYYSQIVNDFQKGDIAEGYSVSREKKESFPLTVTSAQKNPTAFYLCASRTRQGGPGELFFGEGSRLTVL.

This clone was recorded once. The CDR3 sequence is CASHPGGSYNEQFF. For the CDR3, the DNA is TGCGCCAGCCACCCCGGGGGGTCCTACAATGAGCAGTTCTTC. This chain uses TRBV5-1 with TRBJ2-1, with 7 bases aligning to TRBD2. V lost 7 bases and J lost 1; bases outside the gene matches: 5. The CDR3 loop spans 14 amino acids. Germline CDR1 SGHRS, CDR2 YFSETQ.

The rearrangement links TRBV6-5 to TRBJ1-2; D ambiguous. CDR1 and CDR2 (germline): MNHEY, SVGAGI. V shed 6 bases and J shed 0 bases, with 11 bases lying between them. The CDR3 has 14 amino acids. The CDR3, as DNA: TGTGCCAGCAGAACACCTGGTTCTAACTATGGCTACACCTTC. This gives the protein CASRTPGSNYGYTF.

The rearrangement links TRBV6-5 to TRBJ2-5; TRBD1 agrees at 8 bases. The trim removed 4 bases at V and 3 bases at J, leaving 7 bases unmatched. Germline loops: CDR1 MNHEY, CDR2 SVGAGI. The CDR3 is made up of 15 amino acids. The CDR3 loop reads CASSSAGTGKETQYF. The CDR3 region has the DNA TGTGCCAGCAGTTCCGCCGGGACAGGCAAAGAGACCCAGTACTTC.

The genes are TRBV18 and TRBJ1-1; D not resolved. The CDR3 contains 12 residues. The V gene's germline CDR1 is KGHSH and CDR2 LQKENI. Trimming pared 1 base from V and 3 bases from J, leaving 3 bases between. CDR3 sequence (DNA): TGTGCCAGCTCACCACGCGACACTGAAGCTTTCTTT. This encodes CASSPRDTEAFF.

This chain joins TRBV19 and TRBJ1-5; TRBD1 is a possible D gene (6 bases). With 3 bases removed from V and 3 bases from J, the gap between germline ends came to 12 bases. The CDR3 contains 15 residues. Germline values: CDR1 LNHDA, CDR2 SQIVND (reference sequence). In DNA, the CDR3 is TGTGCCAGTAGTATCGGAACAGGGTTCAATCAGCCCCAGCATTTT. Translating it yields CASSIGTGFNQPQHF.

The V gene is TRBV5-1, the J gene TRBJ2-5, with 8 nucleotides matching TRBD1. V was clipped by 2 bases and J by 5 bases; unmatched bases: 5. The CDR3 loop spans 14 amino acids. Germline V gives CDR1 SGHRS, CDR2 YFSETQ. The CDR3, as DNA: TGCGCCAGCAGCTTAGGACAGGGACACGAGACCCAGTACTTC. Amino acids: CASSLGQGHETQYF.

The chain carries TRBV9 and TRBJ2-2; 7 nucleotides match TRBD1. The germline gives CDR1 SGDLS, CDR2 YYNGEE. The V segment lost 2 bases and the J segment 6 bases; nucleotides outside the gene matches: 4. CDR3 length equals 14 residues. The CDR3, as DNA: TGTGCCAGCAGCGTCCGACAGGGATCCGGGGAGCTGTTTTTT. Its translation is CASSVRQGSGELFF.

This chain uses TRBV3-1 (or the pseudogene TRBV3-2) with TRBJ1-2; weak D call: TRBD1 (5 bases). Per germline, CDR1 LGHDT and CDR2 YNNKEL (reference sequence). The V and J ends lost 2 bases and 0 bases respectively, with 13 bases between them. The CDR3 has 16 residues. CDR3 sequence (DNA): TGTGCCAGCAGCCAAAGGGCAGGGCAGACTAACTATGGCTACACCTTC. Its translation is CASSQRAGQTNYGYTF.

V gene TRBV19 combines with J gene TRBJ2-4; tentatively, D is TRBD2 (5 bases). This CDR3 is 14 amino acids long. The germline V and J ends were trimmed by 5 bases and 4 bases, with 12 bases remaining between them. Looked up from germline, CDR1 is LNHDA and CDR2 is SQIVND (reference sequence). CDR3 DNA: TGTGCCAGTAGTTCCAGTCGAGGGAAAAACATTCAGTACTTC. Protein product: CASSSSRGKNIQYF. Full variable domain (rest looked up from reference TRBV19 and TRBJ2-4): DGGITQSPKYLFRKEGQNVTLSCEQNLNHDAMYWYRQDPGQGLRLIYYSQIVNDFQKGDIAEGYSVSREKKESFPLTVTSAQKNPTAFYLCASSSSRGKNIQYFGAGTRLSVL.

This chain joins TRBV29-1 and TRBJ1-1; 7 bases line up with TRBD1. The CDR3 has 11 amino acids. Trimming cost V 6 bases and J 9 bases; bases outside gene matches: 7. Looked up from germline, CDR1 is SQVTM and CDR2 is ANQGSEA. The CDR3 nucleotides are TGCAGCGTCGGCGACAGGGCTCAAGCTTTCTTT. This sequence encodes CSVGDRAQAFF. Supplemented by reference TRBV29-1 and TRBJ1-1, the full variable domain reads SAVISQKPSRDICQRGTSLTIQCQVDSQVTMMFWYRQQPGQSLTLIATANQGSEATYESGFVIDKFPISRPNLTFSTLTVSNMSPEDSSIYLCSVGDRAQAFFGQGTRLTVV.

This rearrangement joins TRBV20-1 to TRBJ1-1, with D uncertain. Trimming took 0 bases from V and 8 from J, leaving 7 bases between them. This CDR3 spans 11 amino acids. Per the germline V gene, CDR1 is DFQATT and CDR2 is SNEGSKA (reference sequence). Written as DNA, the CDR3 is TGCAGTGCTAGAGATGAGTTGGAAGCTTTCTTT. Translated: CSARDELEAFF.

The V call is TRBV6-5, the J call TRBJ2-7, with 11 positions matching TRBD2. V was clipped by 5 bases and J by 4 bases; unmatched bases: 7. The CDR3 covers 15 residues. From germline, CDR1 is MNHEY and CDR2 SVGAGI. Here the CDR3 DNA reads TGTGCCAGCAGTCTCCTAGCGGGGGGCATTTACGAGCAGTACGTC. This gives the protein CASSLLAGGIYEQYV.